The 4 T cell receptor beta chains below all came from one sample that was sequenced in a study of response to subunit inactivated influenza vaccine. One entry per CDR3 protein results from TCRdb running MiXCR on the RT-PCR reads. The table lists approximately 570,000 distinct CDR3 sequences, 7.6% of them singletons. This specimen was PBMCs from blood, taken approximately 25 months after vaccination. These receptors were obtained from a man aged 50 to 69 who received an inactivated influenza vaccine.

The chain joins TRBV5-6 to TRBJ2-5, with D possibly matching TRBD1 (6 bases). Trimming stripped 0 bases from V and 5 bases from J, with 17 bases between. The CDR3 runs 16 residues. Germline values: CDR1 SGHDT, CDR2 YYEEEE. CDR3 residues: CASSLVAGDDLETQYF. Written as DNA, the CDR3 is TGTGCCAGCAGCTTGGTCGCAGGGGATGATTTGGAGACCCAGTACTTC.

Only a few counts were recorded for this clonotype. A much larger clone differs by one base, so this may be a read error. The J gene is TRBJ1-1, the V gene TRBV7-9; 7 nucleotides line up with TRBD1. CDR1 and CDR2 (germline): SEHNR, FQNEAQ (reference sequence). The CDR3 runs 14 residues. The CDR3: CASSSGGLNTEAVF. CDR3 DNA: TGTGCCAGCAGCTCAGGGGGACTGAACACTGAAGCTGTCTTT.

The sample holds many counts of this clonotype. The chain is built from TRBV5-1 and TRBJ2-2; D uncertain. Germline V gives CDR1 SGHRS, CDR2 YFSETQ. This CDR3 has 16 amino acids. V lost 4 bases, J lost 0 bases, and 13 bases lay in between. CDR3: CASSPLGPTNTGELFF. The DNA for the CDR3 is TGCGCCAGCAGCCCTCTTGGACCGACGAACACCGGGGAGCTGTTTTTT.

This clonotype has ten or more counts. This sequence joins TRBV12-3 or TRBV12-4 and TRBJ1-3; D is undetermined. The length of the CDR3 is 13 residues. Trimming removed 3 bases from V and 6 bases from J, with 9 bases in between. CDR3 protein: CASSFDGTNTIYF. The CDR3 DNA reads TGTGCCAGCAGTTTCGACGGTACAAACACCATATATTTT.